This T cell receptor beta chain was captured in a study of cytomegalovirus exposure and HLA in healthy donors (dated by TCRdb to 2016 to 2017). Broadly, across the study: According to an earlier analysis of 587 of the donors, about 179 million T cells yielded 120 million or so unique TCR beta sequences and about 280 Gb of sequence data. Around 320 gigabases of sequencing data and approximately 80 million unique TCR sequences were included in an early release covering several hundred HLA-typed donors. Of the approximately 400 genotyped donors, approximately 83% fell in the genetic ancestry cluster associated with self-reported Caucasian donors. The study aimed to test whether signatures of past pathogen exposure could be identified by cataloging public T cell receptors. The study profiled the T cell repertoires of more than 500 subjects by immunosequencing and related them to cytomegalovirus serostatus. In addition to the first cohort of 666 subjects, a separate validation cohort of 120 different subjects was used. To predict cytomegalovirus infection status, the study brought together high-throughput TCR immunosequencing, statistical association of individual TCRs with disease status, and machine learning. To study patterns of TCR occurrence, a later analysis re-analyzed previously published TCR beta repertoires from several hundred donors and added high-resolution HLA genotyping. Rather than using new phenotypic data, the later analysis identified candidate immune exposures from TCR beta sequences and from how often those sequences occurred across donors. An earlier analysis of approximately 500 of the donors applied high-throughput TCR beta sequencing to assess whether each TCR beta V gene segment acted as functional or pseudogenic. Donor age, sex, ethnicity and CMV serostatus were compiled together with the repertoire data. Genome-wide SNP genotypes for about 65% of the roughly 700 donors were used in a later genetic analysis, which treated that subset as a discovery cohort. All discovery cohort repertoires had been generated using a single sequencing platform. HLA typing included class I and class II loci at four-digit resolution. The number of donors typed differed by locus, with 629-630 for A, B, C, DRB1 and DQB1, 522 for DQA1, 606 for DPA1, and around 450 for DPB1. Because of strong linkage in the cohort, roughly five DR-DQ haplotypes were treated as single units for association and clustering. Among almost 400 genotyped donors of the cohort, an average of approximately 230,000 unique TCR beta nucleotide sequences were sequenced per donor, about a sixth of them non-productive.

The library was made by the immunoSEQ multiplex PCR assay. The multiplex PCR relied on a mix of 60 forward primers for TCR Vbeta segments and 13 reverse primers for TCR Jbeta segments. The CDR3 region of rearranged TCR beta genes was amplified from genomic DNA by a multiplex PCR assay. The Illumina HiSeq System was used to sequence the amplified TCR beta libraries as 87-base-pair reads. The authors' pipeline ran thus. In a later analysis, 80 million or so unique TCR beta chains were counted across the approximately 640 repertoires, and approximately 11 million of these chains were shared by at least two donors. Raw reads were error-corrected and collapsed into unique sequences by a nearest-neighbor algorithm in which closely related sequences were merged to remove PCR and sequencing errors. V, D and J gene segments were assigned by aligning CDR3 sequences to IMGT reference sequences. For a sequence to be retained, a match of at least six nucleotides to both a V gene segment and a J gene segment was required. A rearrangement counted as productive if the CDR3 had no stop codons and remained in frame with V and J, and every other rearrangement counted as non-productive. Following IMGT convention, CDR3 was defined as the stretch from the second conserved V-encoded cysteine up to the conserved J-encoded phenylalanine. The earlier analysis of 500 to 650 of the donors excluded any sequence lacking an unambiguous match to a single V gene segment. In an earlier analysis of approximately 560 of the donors, a V segment was called functional when productive rearrangements were above 56.7%, and segregating when the standard deviation between donors exceeded 5%. A statistical classification framework was developed to diagnose cytomegalovirus status using the catalog of TCR beta chain sequences. V and J gene assignment, in a later analysis, came from comparing TCR nucleotide sequences with IMGT/GENE-DB human TR gene sequences. The TCRdist pipeline was used in a later analysis to assign CDR3 sequences and most-parsimonious VDJ recombination scenarios. In a later analysis, each TCR beta chain was defined by its CDR3 amino acid sequence together with its V-gene family, and reads lacking a unique V-gene family were excluded. A later analysis removed 500 to 600 highly shared, low-generation-probability nucleotide sequences to deal with suspected cross-contamination and a sequencing artifact. In a later analysis, a clonal expansion index for each public chain was calculated from normalized within-repertoire ranks of inferred template counts. Generation probabilities in a later analysis came from a VDJ recombination model fitted to out-of-frame rearrangements, and those results were checked against IGoR. A later analysis scored TCR-TCR, TCR-HLA and TCR-CMV co-occurrence with hypergeometric tests, applying a repertoire-size bias correction to TCR pairs. In a later analysis, false discovery rates were estimated by permuting HLA or CMV assignments 20 times. In a later analysis, co-occurring TCRs were grouped with DBSCAN, and TCRdist sequence similarity was added when clustering was performed within HLA-allele-positive subsets. For co-occurrence clustering, repertoires with fewer than 30,000 or more than 120,000 public chains were excluded, along with five repertoires with anomalous nucleotide sharing. TCRdb limited this immuneACCESS table to in-frame rearrangements with V and J called. A share of clones is missing; checked studies link under half to unresolved V genes, and the rest is unexplained. The V and J calls and clone size were taken over from that table, and D and trimming were inferred from the DNA. The sample data list 250,000 to 350,000 clones, and roughly 88% of these were observed just once. 3.5% to 4% of the sample belongs to the ten largest clones.

In regard to this clone: What antigen it recognizes has not been identified. No qualities accompany the bases; no much larger clone lies one base away.

In total, about 650 healthy bone marrow donors made up the cohort. All cohort members were sampled while nominally healthy, although unrecorded immune exposures were likely present. The donor was CMV seropositive and was included in the group of 250 to 300 seropositive cohort members. Each donor provided a peripheral blood sample, and peripheral blood mononuclear cells were used for TCR beta sequencing. Genomic DNA extraction from the blood cell samples was performed with the Qiagen DNeasy Blood Extraction Kit. Broader findings and caveats from the paper: Linkage disequilibrium might explain the correlated functional status among segregating V segments, but an unknown experimental factor could not be ruled out. When HLA alleles, especially DR and DQ, strongly co-occurred, TCR associations were difficult to assign to individual alleles. In a later analysis, HLA-associated TCR beta chains were found to be more clonally expanded and to have lower generation probabilities than equally common non-associated chains. In vitro tests confirmed that three of the cytomegalovirus-associated TCR beta chains recognize cytomegalovirus antigens. In a later genetic analysis, fewer N-insertions in productive TCRs were reported among donors in an Asian-associated ancestry cluster than the roughly 700-donor mean. A later genetic analysis associated a missense DCLRE1C variant with V-gene and J-gene trimming of TCR beta chains, and an independent cohort replicated the association. In an earlier analysis of several hundred of the donors, most TCR beta V segments were observed in productive rearrangements about 87% or about 30% of the time, broadly matching IMGT annotations. The cohort was sequenced for TCR beta chains only, and without alpha or paired-chain data the features that could be detected were limited. Approximately 16 rarely observed V segments, including chromosome 9 orphons, were excluded from the earlier analysis of about 600 of the donors because counts were too low. Because the 87-base-pair reads could not distinguish some IMGT-functional V segments, including TRBV6-2 and TRBV6-3, those segments were excluded. Immune exposure information for the cohort was limited to CMV serostatus. Cytomegalovirus status was reported to be diagnosed by the classifier with high specificity and sensitivity in both the original and validation cohorts. Presence/absence analyses assumed roughly uniform sequencing depth across donors, an assumption that may not hold. A later analysis found that TCR association rates varied across HLA loci, with DRB1 alleles showing the most associated TCRs and HLA-C alleles the fewest. Several of the top co-occurrence clusters appeared to be linked to parvovirus B19, influenza, CMV and Epstein-Barr virus, according to a later analysis. A further reported finding was that TCR beta sequences accurately predicted the HLA-A and HLA-B alleles for most subjects in the first cohort. Most TCR sequences were seen in very few donors, while some public TCRs were found in many individuals. The sequencing pipeline was judged likely to have produced a cluster of highly shared sequence variants as a technical artifact. Because HLA typing was missing for some donors at each locus, association tests included only the typed subset. A total of 150 to 200 TCR beta chains were listed by the study as associated with cytomegalovirus. According to a later analysis, most CMV-associated TCR beta chains appeared to be HLA-restricted, and the HLA associations seemed to be driven largely by CMV exposure. The authors suggested that the approach could potentially be extended to other disease states and immunological phenotypes. A later analysis associated 16,951 TCR beta sequences with specific HLA alleles at a false discovery rate of 0.05.

The germline V gene (reference sequence) yields MNHEY for CDR1 and SMNVEV for CDR2. Taken from cysteine to phenylalanine, the CDR3 has 12 residues. Only CDR3 DNA is held: 36 bases, read in frame from base 1. V is pruned by 9 bases and J by 4 bases, leaving 5 bases of the junction without a gene match. This TCR was sampled from a man aged 35 to 55 in good health and CMV-seropositive. The specimen sequenced was PBMCs. The rearrangement combines TRBV27 with TRBJ1-2, with 7 bases aligning to TRBD1. The sequenced DNA is TGTGCCAGTTGGACAGGACTCTATGGCTACACCTTC. The encoded protein is CASWTGLYGYTF.